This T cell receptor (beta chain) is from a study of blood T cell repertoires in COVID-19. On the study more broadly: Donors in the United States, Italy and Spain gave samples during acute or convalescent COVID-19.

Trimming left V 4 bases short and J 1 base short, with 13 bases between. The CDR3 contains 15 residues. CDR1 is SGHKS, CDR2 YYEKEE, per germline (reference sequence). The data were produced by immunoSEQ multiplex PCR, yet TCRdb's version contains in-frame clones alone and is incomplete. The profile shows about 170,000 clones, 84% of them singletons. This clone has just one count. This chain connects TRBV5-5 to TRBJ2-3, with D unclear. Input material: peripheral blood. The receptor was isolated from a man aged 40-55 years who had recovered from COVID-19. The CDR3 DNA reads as TGTGCCAGCAGCCACGGTTGGGCAGGCACAGATACGCAGTATTTT. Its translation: CASSHGWAGTDTQYF. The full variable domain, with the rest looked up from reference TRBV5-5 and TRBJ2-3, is DAGVTQSPTHLIKTRGQQVTLRCSPISGHKSVSWYQQVLGQGPQFIFQYYEKEERGRGNFPDRFSARQFPNYSSELNVNALLLGDSALYLCASSHGWAGTDTQYFGPGTRLTVL.